This TCR beta chain came from a study of cytomegalovirus exposure and HLA in healthy donors. The study ran its PCR with 60 Vbeta and 13 Jbeta primers. Generated by immunoSEQ multiplex PCR, the TCRdb table keeps only in-frame clones and is missing some. The sample yields about 190,000 clones, 79% seen once. Healthy bone marrow donors supplied every sample. Details on this clone: What it recognizes is unknown.

The study's findings and limits: When analyzed later, the rates of TCR association showed variation by HLA locus, with DRB1 the most and HLA-C the fewest. With high specificity and sensitivity, the classifier reportedly diagnosed cytomegalovirus status. The productive fraction for most TCR beta V segments was about 87% or about 30% in an earlier analysis.

This CDR3 spans 14 amino acids. With 5 bases clipped from V and 2 bases from J, the junction kept 4 bases outside the gene matches. Germline values: CDR1 MNHEY, CDR2 SMNVEV (reference sequence). The receptor's source is a woman in her late teens or twenties in good health and CMV-seronegative. Sequencing input: PBMCs. V usage is TRBV27 and J usage is TRBJ2-7; 9 nucleotides line up with TRBD2. The CDR3 sequence is CASSSGGPTYEQYF. The CDR3 DNA reads as TGTGCCAGCAGTAGCGGGGGGCCGACCTACGAGCAGTACTTC.